The rows below give T cell receptor beta chains drawn from one sample of a study of beta chain features in type 1 diabetes. Profiled with immunoSEQ multiplex PCR; TCRdb holds only in-frame clones, not every one. This table holds 140,000 to 150,000 clones, under 60% found once. What was sequenced was Tregs from blood. These receptors were obtained from a young man in good health. The CDR3 runs from the conserved cysteine through the conserved F or W. The order of the fields is D gene, clone size, V gene, J gene, CDR3 protein, CDR3 DNA. A D gene is named only where the DNA matches it firmly. Size tells how often a clone was seen (once, few, many) or the class of an expanded clone, and some rows leave it out.

TRBD1,NA,TRBV18,TRBJ2-7,CASSPGQPLEQYF,TGTGCCAGCTCACCGGGACAGCCCCTCGAGCAGTACTTC
NA,NA,TRBV15,TRBJ1-4,CATKGMGEKLFF,TGTGCCACCAAGGGGATGGGCGAAAAACTGTTTTTT
TRBD1,NA,TRBV2,TRBJ2-7,CASSEALRGTGYHEQYF,TGTGCCAGCAGTGAAGCGCTTCGCGGGACAGGGTACCACGAGCAGTACTTC
NA,few,TRBV5-1,TRBJ2-2,CASSGIKQGAGELFF,TGCGCCAGCAGCGGGATTAAACAGGGAGCCGGGGAGCTGTTTTTT
TRBD1,NA,TRBV7-2,TRBJ2-7,CASSLARQGSGYEQYF,TGTGCCAGCAGCTTAGCCCGACAGGGTTCGGGCTACGAGCAGTACTTC
NA,few,TRBV12-5,TRBJ1-1,CASSLERALMNTEAFF,TGTGCTAGTAGCTTAGAGAGGGCTCTGATGAACACTGAAGCTTTCTTT
TRBD1,NA,TRBV19,TRBJ2-3,CASSPRGRRDTQYF,TGTGCCAGTAGTCCCAGGGGGCGACGAGATACGCAGTATTTT
NA,NA,TRBV7-9,TRBJ2-5,CASSSDYQETQYF,TGTGCCAGCAGCTCCGACTACCAAGAGACCCAGTACTTC
NA,few,TRBV5-1,TRBJ2-5,CASSLARRGRGQETQYF,TGCGCCAGCAGCTTGGCCAGGCGGGGTCGAGGGCAAGAGACCCAGTACTTC
NA,few,TRBV7-2,TRBJ1-5,CASRPKASGVYSNQPQHF,TGTGCCAGCAGGCCTAAGGCATCAGGGGTCTATAGCAATCAGCCCCAGCATTTT
TRBD1,NA,TRBV14,TRBJ2-1,CASSHAPGQGSYNEQFF,TGTGCCAGCAGCCACGCTCCGGGACAGGGTTCCTACAATGAGCAGTTCTTC
NA,NA,TRBV5-1,TRBJ2-1,CASSHDSTRYNEQFF,TGCGCCAGCAGTCATGACAGCACCCGCTACAATGAGCAGTTCTTC
TRBD1,few,TRBV5-1,TRBJ2-5,CASSLGSTGKEETQYF,TGCGCCAGCAGCTTGGGGTCGACAGGGAAAGAGGAGACCCAGTACTTC
TRBD2,few,TRBV4-2,TRBJ2-1,CASSQDLAGGYNEQFF,TGTGCCAGCAGCCAAGACCTAGCGGGGGGTTACAATGAGCAGTTCTTC
TRBD1,NA,TRBV6-5,TRBJ1-2,CASSYSSWTGHAGYTF,TGTGCCAGCAGTTACTCGTCATGGACAGGCCATGCTGGCTACACCTTC
TRBD1,NA,TRBV14,TRBJ2-2,CASSQRSGTGWTGELFF,TGTGCCAGCAGCCAAAGGTCCGGGACAGGGTGGACCGGGGAGCTGTTTTTT
NA,NA,TRBV5-6,TRBJ2-6,CASSWARGGAGANVLTF,TGTGCCAGCAGCTGGGCTAGAGGGGGAGCTGGGGCCAACGTCCTGACTTTC
NA,NA,TRBV7-2,TRBJ2-6,CASSFLYRAGSGANVLTF,TGTGCCAGCAGCTTTCTGTACAGGGCCGGCTCTGGGGCCAACGTCCTGACTTTC
NA,few,TRBV10-3,TRBJ1-1,CAIRKGGNTEAFF,TGTGCCATCAGAAAAGGAGGGAACACTGAAGCTTTCTTT
NA,NA,TRBV6-5,TRBJ2-7,CASSRGGYHEQYF,TGTGCCAGCAGTCGTGGGGGGTACCACGAGCAGTACTTC